The 26 T cell receptor beta chains below were found in one sample sequenced in a study of T cells in localized non-small cell lung cancer. Measured with immunoSEQ multiplex PCR; TCRdb has only the in-frame clones, and not every one. Of around 26,000 clones in the sample, under 95% were seen once. This material consisted of peripheral blood, taken before any cancer treatment. The receptors derive from a female donor of 60 years or more with stage II squamous cell lung carcinoma.

V is TRBV7-2 and J is TRBJ2-1; 9 bases agree with TRBD2. This CDR3 contains 15 residues. CDR1 and CDR2 from the germline V gene are SGHTA and FQGNSA. Trimming removed 5 bases from V and 5 bases from J; junction bases left unmatched: 7. The CDR3 DNA sequence: TGTGCCAGCAGCCCTATGACTAGCGGAGACAATGAGCAGTTCTTC. It specifies CASSPMTSGDNEQFF.

The chain has TRBV11-3 and TRBJ1-6, with D hard to call. Per the germline V gene, CDR1 is SGHNT and CDR2 is YENEEA. Trimming removed 5 bases from V and 8 bases from J, with 10 bases in between. The CDR3 contains 13 residues. The CDR3 sequence: CASSTNGDSPLHF. In DNA, the CDR3 is TGTGCCAGCAGCACGAACGGGGATTCACCCCTCCACTTT.

V gene TRBV7-9 combines with J gene TRBJ1-2; D remains ambiguous. The CDR3 spans 15 residues. Germline V gene lookup returns CDR1 SEHNR and CDR2 FQNEAQ (reference sequence). Trimming removed 7 bases from V and 8 bases from J, with 23 bases in between. The DNA for the CDR3 is TGTGCCAGCACCTTCCGGCCCATGACCGGTCAAGGCTACACCTTC. It yields the protein CASTFRPMTGQGYTF.

This clone was seen a single time. V usage is TRBV18 and J usage is TRBJ2-3; D gene unclear. With 3 bases removed from V and 0 bases from J, the gap between germline ends came to 7 bases. Germline V lookup: CDR1 KGHSH, CDR2 LQKENI. The CDR3 totals 14 residues. The CDR3 region is CASSPPGSTDTQYF. The DNA for the CDR3 is TGTGCCAGCTCACCCCCGGGCAGCACAGATACGCAGTATTTT.

V usage is TRBV2 and J usage is TRBJ2-5; D is unclear. CDR3 size: 13 residues. Germline V gene data show CDR1 as SNHLY and CDR2 as FYNNEI. V shed 2 bases and J shed 5 bases, with 9 bases lying between them. The CDR3 nucleotides read TGTGCCAGCAGTGAACGGTTGCTTGAGACCCAGTACTTC. Translated: CASSERLLETQYF.

The chain links TRBV9 to TRBJ2-1; D unresolved. The CDR3 covers 15 residues. The V end lost 0 bases, the J end lost 4 bases, and 11 bases lay between the germline ends. Germline assignment: CDR1 SGDLS and CDR2 YYNGEE. In DNA form, the CDR3 reads TGTGCCAGCAGCGTAGAGGTAGATTTTTACAATGAGCAGTTCTTC. Protein sequence: CASSVEVDFYNEQFF.

This chain joins TRBV5-4 and TRBJ2-5; 9 nucleotides agree with TRBD2. This CDR3 is 15 amino acids long. V gave up 4 bases and J gave up 4 bases; unmatched junction bases: 8. Germline V gene sequence: CDR1 SGHNT, CDR2 YYREEE (reference sequence). The CDR3 DNA sequence: TGTGCCAGCAGCCGACTTGAGCGGGAGGCAGAGACCCAGTACTTC. Translation: CASSRLEREAETQYF.

CDR3 residues: CASSWGETGLGYTF. The CDR3 DNA sequence: TGTGCCAGCAGCTGGGGGGAGACAGGGCTTGGCTACACCTTC. The rearrangement joins TRBV6-1 to TRBJ1-2; 7 bases fit TRBD1. Germline V gene lookup returns CDR1 MNHNS and CDR2 SASEGT. The CDR3 totals 14 residues. The trim removed 6 bases at V and 7 bases at J, leaving 11 bases unmatched.

This chain uses TRBV29-1 with TRBJ1-2; 9 bases align to TRBD1. The CDR3 extends over 12 amino acids. CDR1 SQVTM and CDR2 ANQGSEA come from the germline V gene. The V and J ends lost 6 bases and 8 bases, in that order; junction bases with no gene match: 7. In DNA form, the CDR3 reads TGCAGCGTCGGACAGGGGAGGGGGGGCTACACCTTC. Its translation is CSVGQGRGGYTF.

The J gene is TRBJ2-1, the V gene TRBV7-6; 7 positions agree with TRBD1. J gave up 10 bases and V 6 bases, and 6 bases lay outside the gene matches. The CDR3 covers 12 residues. Germline V lookup: CDR1 SGHVS, CDR2 FNYEAQ. This CDR3 is CASSGTAEEQFF. In DNA form, the CDR3 reads TGTGCCAGCAGTGGGACAGCGGAGGAGCAGTTCTTC.

The chain has TRBV19 and TRBJ1-5, with D possibly being TRBD1 (6 bases). V was cut by 2 bases and J by 0 bases, with 11 bases left in between. In germline, CDR1 is LNHDA, CDR2 SQIVND (reference sequence). This CDR3 contains 16 residues. The CDR3 loop is CASSIRGPSSNQPQHF. The CDR3 coding sequence is TGTGCCAGTAGTATACGGGGGCCTTCTAGCAATCAGCCCCAGCATTTT.

This chain links TRBV7-9 with TRBJ2-5; 7 positions agree with TRBD2. Germline assignment: CDR1 SEHNR and CDR2 FQNEAQ (reference sequence). V was clipped by 2 bases and J by 4 bases; unmatched bases: 4. This CDR3 spans 14 amino acids. This chain's CDR3 is CASSLPGGAETQYF. In DNA, the CDR3 is TGTGCCAGCAGCTTACCGGGAGGTGCAGAGACCCAGTACTTC.

The gene calls are TRBV4-1 and TRBJ2-1, with a tentative D call TRBD2 (6 bases). Germline CDR1 is MGHRA and CDR2 is YSYEKL. This CDR3 contains 14 residues. Deletions cut 4 bases from V and 4 bases from J, with 11 bases between. DNA for the CDR3: TGCGCCAGCAGCCCGTATAGCGGATACAATGAGCAGTTCTTC. Its protein product is CASSPYSGYNEQFF.

The V gene is TRBV27, the J gene TRBJ2-7, with 7 bases matching TRBD2. In germline, CDR1 is MNHEY, CDR2 SMNVEV (reference sequence). The CDR3 is made up of 13 amino acids. V trimming: 6 bases; J trimming: 2 bases; junction bases outside the gene matches: 4. The CDR3 region is CASRSLAAYEQYF. The CDR3 DNA reads TGTGCCAGCAGGTCCCTAGCGGCCTACGAGCAGTACTTC.

V usage is TRBV4-1 and J usage is TRBJ2-7; D remains ambiguous. The V gene's germline CDR1 is MGHRA and CDR2 YSYEKL. The germline V and J ends were trimmed by 4 bases and 1 base, with 11 bases remaining between them. The CDR3 is 14 amino acids. The CDR3 region is CASSLTQSSYEQYF. The CDR3, as DNA: TGCGCCAGCAGCCTCACACAGTCTTCCTACGAGCAGTACTTC.

The J gene is TRBJ2-3, the V gene TRBV10-3; 11 nucleotides agree with TRBD2. The length of the CDR3 is 15 residues. The trim removed 6 bases at V and 4 bases at J, leaving 6 bases unmatched. Germline V gene lookup returns CDR1 ENHRY and CDR2 SYGVKD. The CDR3 region has the DNA TGTGCCATCAGGATGACTAGCGGGGTATCAGATACGCAGTATTTT. It encodes CAIRMTSGVSDTQYF.

CDR3 loop: CASSPGTALFYTF. CDR3 bases: TGTGCCAGCAGCCCTGGGACGGCTTTGTTCTACACCTTC. The V call is TRBV5-6, the J call TRBJ1-2; D may be TRBD1 (5 bases). The CDR3 is 13 amino acids. Looked up from germline, CDR1 is SGHDT and CDR2 is YYEEEE. Trimming shortened V by 4 bases and J by 10 bases, and 17 bases separated the two germline ends.

The CDR3 sequence: CASSAARGSNQPQHF. The CDR3 DNA reads as TGTGCCAGCAGCGCGGCACGAGGTAGCAATCAGCCCCAGCATTTT. The J gene is TRBJ1-5, the V gene TRBV27, with no clear D. Germline V gene sequence: CDR1 MNHEY, CDR2 SMNVEV (reference sequence). The germline V and J ends were trimmed by 6 bases and 0 bases, with 12 bases remaining between them. This CDR3 region has 15 residues.

The V gene is TRBV30, the J gene TRBJ1-1, with D maybe TRBD1 (5 bases). In germline, CDR1 is GTSNPN, CDR2 SVGIG (reference sequence). The CDR3 totals 13 residues. The V gene lost 0 bases and the J gene lost 8 bases, with 13 bases spanning the gap. The CDR3 sequence: CAWSVLGVEEAFF. The CDR3 bases are TGTGCCTGGAGTGTACTGGGGGTTGAGGAAGCTTTCTTT.

This chain joins TRBV11-2 and TRBJ2-1; 12 positions agree with TRBD2. The V gene end was trimmed by 3 bases and the J gene end by 9 bases; junction bases not matched to a gene: 3. Germline loops: CDR1 SGHAT, CDR2 FQNNGV. This CDR3 has 14 residues. CDR3 in DNA: TGTGCCAGCAGCTTCCTAGCGGGAGGGGGTGAGCAGTTCTTC. As protein: CASSFLAGGGEQFF.

The chain joins TRBV11-3 to TRBJ2-3; D is possibly TRBD1 (6 bases). This CDR3 has 16 residues. Germline assignment: CDR1 SGHNT and CDR2 YENEEA. Trimming took 1 base from V and 1 from J, leaving 12 bases between them. CDR3 in amino acids: CASSLGQAGGTDTQYF. CDR3 bases: TGTGCCAGCAGCTTAGGACAGGCAGGGGGCACAGATACGCAGTATTTT.

In its sample, this clone was seen a few times. This chain uses TRBV7-9 with TRBJ1-2; 7 bases are shared with TRBD1. The CDR3 is made up of 17 amino acids. The germline gives CDR1 SEHNR, CDR2 FQNEAQ (reference sequence). V gave up 6 bases and J gave up 0 bases; unmatched junction bases: 13. The DNA of the CDR3 is TGTGCCAGCAGTCTCCGGAACAGGGGAATCGCTAACTATGGCTACACCTTC. Encoded protein: CASSLRNRGIANYGYTF.

Remarks on this clone: The same CDR3 also results from other DNA sequences found in this sample. This sequence joins TRBV4-3 and TRBJ2-7, with 10 bases matching TRBD2. Germline trimming cut 0 bases from V and 6 bases from J; bases unmatched to any gene: 2. The CDR3 length is 14 residues. Germline values: CDR1 LGHNA, CDR2 YSLEER. The CDR3 sequence: CASSQDSGGSEQYF. DNA of the CDR3: TGCGCCAGCAGCCAAGATAGCGGGGGGTCCGAGCAGTACTTC.

V usage is TRBV4-2 and J usage is TRBJ1-2, with TRBD1 as a possible D gene (5 bases). Trimming took off 2 bases at V and 7 bases at J, with 23 bases between the two ends. Germline CDR1 LGHNA, CDR2 YNFKEQ. The CDR3 sequence is 17 residues long. The CDR3 nucleotides read TGTGCCAGCAGCCAACCGGGCTGGAGCGGGGGAAATGCTGGCTACACCTTC. As protein: CASSQPGWSGGNAGYTF.

The chain recombines TRBV30 with TRBJ2-2; D perhaps matches TRBD1 (5 bases). Germline V lookup: CDR1 GTSNPN, CDR2 SVGIG (reference sequence). V lost 3 bases and J 5 bases, leaving 10 bases between the germline ends. The CDR3 is made up of 13 amino acids. For the CDR3, the DNA is TGTGCCTGGAGGGGTGGGGCAACCGGGGAGCTGTTTTTT. This gives the protein CAWRGGATGELFF.

The chain recombines TRBV28 with TRBJ1-2; no definite D call. CDR1 MDHEN and CDR2 SYDVKM come from the germline V gene. The CDR3 is 12 residues long. Trimming removed 6 bases from V and 4 bases from J, with 9 bases in between. As DNA, the CDR3 is TGTGCCAGCAGCTTCACTGCCTATGGCTACACCTTC. It specifies CASSFTAYGYTF.